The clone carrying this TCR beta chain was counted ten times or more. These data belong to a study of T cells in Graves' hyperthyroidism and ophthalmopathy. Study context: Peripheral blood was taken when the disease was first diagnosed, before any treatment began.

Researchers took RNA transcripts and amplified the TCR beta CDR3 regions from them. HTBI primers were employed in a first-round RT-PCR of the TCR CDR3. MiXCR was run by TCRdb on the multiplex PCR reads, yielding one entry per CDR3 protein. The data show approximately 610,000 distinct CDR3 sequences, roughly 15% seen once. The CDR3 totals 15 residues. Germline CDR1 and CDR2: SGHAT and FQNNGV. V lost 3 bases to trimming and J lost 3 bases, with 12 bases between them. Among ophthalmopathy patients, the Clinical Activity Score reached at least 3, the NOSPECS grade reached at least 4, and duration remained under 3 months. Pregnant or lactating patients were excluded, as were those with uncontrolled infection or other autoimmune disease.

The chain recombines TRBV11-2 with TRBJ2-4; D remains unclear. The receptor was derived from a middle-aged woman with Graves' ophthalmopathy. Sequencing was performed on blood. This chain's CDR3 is CASSFSRSGKNIQYF. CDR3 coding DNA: TGTGCCAGCAGCTTTTCCAGGTCGGGCAAAAACATTCAGTACTTC. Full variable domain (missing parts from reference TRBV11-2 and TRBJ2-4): EAGVAQSPRYKIIEKRQSVAFWCNPISGHATLYWYQQILGQGPKLLIQFQNNGVVDDSQLPKDRFSAERLKGVDSTLKIQPAKLEDSAVYLCASSFSRSGKNIQYFGAGTRLSVL.